The T cell receptor (beta chain) described here comes from a study of blood T cell repertoires in COVID-19. Across the study: The origin of the acute and convalescent COVID-19 samples was the United States, Italy and Spain.

The V gene lost 3 bases and the J gene lost 6 bases, with 12 bases spanning the gap. The CDR3 sequence is 13 residues long. CDR1 LNHDA and CDR2 SQIVND come from the germline V gene (reference sequence). A remark on this clone: Other DNA sequences within the sample encode an identical CDR3.

This table comes from immunoSEQ multiplex PCR, and its TCRdb copy is limited to in-frame clones, with some not included. The table includes about 190,000 clones, nearly 90% detected once. The V call is TRBV19, the J call TRBJ2-7; a weak D match, TRBD2 (6 bases). The clonotype was recovered from a man aged 60 to 69 with active or convalescent COVID-19. The sample comprised peripheral blood. In DNA form, the CDR3 reads TGTGCCAGTAGTATTGGGAGGATGAGCGAGCAGTACTTC. Residues: CASSIGRMSEQYF.